Following are 32 T cell receptor beta chains from one sample sequenced in a study of T cell responses to AZD1222 COVID-19 vaccine. Profiled with immunoSEQ multiplex PCR; TCRdb holds only in-frame clones, not every one. In the table there are roughly 140,000 clones, 93% of which are singletons. The sample here was peripheral blood, taken after recovery from COVID-19. All receptors come from an adult who had recovered from COVID-19.

This clone has only one observation. The chain is built from TRBV28 and TRBJ1-1, with 9 bases matching TRBD1. Germline CDR1 is MDHEN and CDR2 is SYDVKM. V shed 5 bases, J shed 4 bases, and the junction held 8 bases outside the gene matches. The CDR3 is 15 amino acids. CDR3 sequence (DNA): TGTGCCAGCAGTCCCACAGGGGGCCTGGGCACTGAAGCTTTCTTT. Residues: CASSPTGGLGTEAFF.

V is TRBV7-2 and J is TRBJ2-5, with 9 bases that match TRBD2. Germline lookup yields CDR1 SGHTA and CDR2 FQGNSA. V was clipped by 1 base and J by 4 bases; unmatched bases: 4. The CDR3 totals 15 residues. Written as DNA, the CDR3 is TGTGCCAGCAGCTTAGTCGCGGGAGGGGCAGAGACCCAGTACTTC. Protein sequence: CASSLVAGGAETQYF.

The chain has TRBV6-5 and TRBJ1-5; D unclear. CDR3 length: 14 residues. Trimming left V 8 bases short and J 3 bases short, with 14 bases between. Germline V gene data show CDR1 as MNHEY and CDR2 as SVGAGI. CDR3 amino acids: CASSTQVSNQPQHF. In nucleotides, the CDR3 is TGTGCCAGCTCCACTCAGGTCTCCAATCAGCCCCAGCATTTT.

The chain couples TRBV11-2 to TRBJ2-1; D unresolved. The CDR3 runs to 13 residues. The ends were cut back, 5 bases at V and 5 bases at J, with 10 bases in the middle. Germline V gene lookup returns CDR1 SGHAT and CDR2 FQNNGV. CDR3 in amino acids: CASSTGPDNEQFF. The CDR3 nucleotides read TGTGCCAGCAGCACCGGACCAGACAATGAGCAGTTCTTC.

In DNA form, the CDR3 reads TGCGCCAGCAGCTTGGCTGGACAGAGAGCCTACGAGCAGTACTTC. This translates into CASSLAGQRAYEQYF. This chain joins TRBV5-1 and TRBJ2-7; D perhaps matches TRBD1 (6 bases). Germline CDR1 reads SGHRS; CDR2 reads YFSETQ. The CDR3 spans 15 residues. V dropped 0 bases and J dropped 2 bases, with 12 bases sitting between them.

The rearrangement uses TRBV7-8 and TRBJ1-1; TRBD1 might be the D (6 bases). The CDR3 has 13 residues. The V and J ends lost 5 bases and 4 bases respectively, with 11 bases between them. Germline-derived CDR1 and CDR2 are SGHVS and FQNEAQ. CDR3 sequence (DNA): TGTGCCAGCAGCGCTCAACAGGGCACTGAAGCTTTCTTT. Encoded protein: CASSAQQGTEAFF.

The chain has TRBV4-2 and TRBJ2-1; the D gene could be TRBD1 or TRBD2 (5 bases each). The CDR3 totals 16 residues. V was clipped by 0 bases and J by 10 bases, with 19 bases between them. From germline, CDR1 is LGHNA and CDR2 YNFKEQ. CDR3 DNA: TGTGCCAGCAGCCAAGATATGGGGGATCGTCACGCCGAGCAGTTCTTC. Translating it yields CASSQDMGDRHAEQFF.

V and J are TRBV4-1 and TRBJ2-3; 9 nucleotides line up with TRBD2. The CDR3 is 18 amino acids. The ends lost 0 bases at V and 8 bases at J; junction bases unmatched: 15. The germline CDR1 and CDR2 sequences are MGHRA and YSYEKL. CDR3 protein: CASSQDLAGGPEGGTQYF. CDR3 DNA: TGCGCCAGCAGCCAAGATCTGGCGGGAGGGCCCGAGGGAGGTACGCAGTATTTT.

V gene TRBV2 combines with J gene TRBJ2-2, with D tentatively TRBD1 (6 bases). The CDR3 totals 14 residues. The V end lost 5 bases, the J end lost 6 bases, and 13 bases lay between the germline ends. Germline values: CDR1 SNHLY, CDR2 FYNNEI. The CDR3 sequence: CASSTRGPSGELFF. The CDR3 DNA follows: TGTGCCAGCAGTACCAGGGGTCCCTCCGGGGAGCTGTTTTTT.

The rearrangement joins TRBV28 to TRBJ1-4, with D possibly TRBD1 on 5 matching bases. CDR1 and CDR2 (germline): MDHEN, SYDVKM. The V end lost 10 bases, the J end lost 5 bases, and 17 bases lay between the germline ends. The CDR3 length is 14 residues. CDR3 loop: CATTRGHPNEKLFF. The CDR3 nucleotides read TGTGCCACTACCCGCGGACACCCCAATGAAAAACTGTTTTTT. The entire variable domain, with the rest obtained from reference TRBV28 and TRBJ1-4, is as follows: DVKVTQSSRYLVKRTGEKVFLECVQDMDHENMFWYRQDPGLGLRLIYFSYDVKMKEKGDIPEGYSVSREKKERFSLILESASTNQTSMYLCATTRGHPNEKLFFGSGTQLSVL.

The V gene is TRBV11-1, the J gene TRBJ1-1; possibly TRBD1 for D (5 bases). CDR1 is SGHAT and CDR2 is FQDESV in the germline V gene (reference sequence). V shed 4 bases and J shed 1 base, with 7 bases lying between them. The CDR3 contains 13 residues. Written as DNA, the CDR3 is TGTGCCAGCAGCTGGGGACCGAACACTGAAGCTTTCTTT. Translation: CASSWGPNTEAFF. Together with reference TRBV11-1 and TRBJ1-1, the CDR3 gives the full variable domain: EAEVAQSPRYKITEKSQAVAFWCDPISGHATLYWYRQILGQGPELLVQFQDESVVDDSQLPKDRFSAERLKGVDSTLKIQPAELGDSAMYLCASSWGPNTEAFFGQGTRLTVV.

The chain couples TRBV11-2 to TRBJ1-4; TRBD1 matches at 7 bases. This CDR3 region has 15 residues. CDR1 is SGHAT and CDR2 is FQNNGV in the germline V gene. With 1 base clipped from V and 5 bases from J, the junction kept 4 bases outside the gene matches. CDR3 sequence (DNA): TGTGCCAGCAGCTTAGGGGGACAGCCGAATGAAAAACTGTTTTTT. As protein: CASSLGGQPNEKLFF.

The chain employs TRBV5-4 and TRBJ2-7, with D perhaps matching TRBD2 (6 bases). CDR3 length equals 15 residues. V was cut by 4 bases and J by 2 bases, with 16 bases left in between. CDR1 and CDR2 (germline): SGHNT, YYREEE (reference sequence). This chain's CDR3 is CASSPSLASTYEQYF. As DNA, the CDR3 is TGTGCCAGCAGCCCCAGCCTAGCGTCGACCTACGAGCAGTACTTC.

The CDR3 DNA follows: TGTGCCAGCAGTGAAGGGGGACGGTCCTATGGCTACACCTTC. Its translation: CASSEGGRSYGYTF. The chain is built from TRBV6-1 and TRBJ1-2, with TRBD1 as a possible D gene (5 bases). Trimming pared 1 base from V and 4 bases from J, leaving 10 bases between. The CDR3 spans 14 residues. Germline CDR1 reads MNHNS; CDR2 reads SASEGT.

Turning to this clone: A clone one base away is much larger, so this may be a read error. The sample carries other DNA sequences with the same CDR3. This sequence joins TRBV9 and TRBJ2-2; the D is unclear. The CDR3 has 12 amino acids. Trimming took 2 bases from V and 4 from J, leaving 3 bases between them. The germline V gene has CDR1 SGDLS and CDR2 YYNGEE. The DNA for the CDR3 is TGTGCCAGCAGCGTCCGCACCGGGGAGCTGTTTTTT. It translates to CASSVRTGELFF.

The chain links TRBV4-2 to TRBJ1-4; D is ambiguous. Trimming removed 1 base from V and 5 bases from J, with 14 bases in between. The CDR3 loop spans 16 amino acids. Germline V CDR1 and CDR2: LGHNA, YNFKEQ. The CDR3 nucleotides are TGTGCCAGCAGCCAAGGGTCAGAGGGTTCAAATGAAAAACTGTTTTTT. It yields the protein CASSQGSEGSNEKLFF.

The V call is TRBV19, the J call TRBJ2-4, with D possibly TRBD1 on 5 matching bases. The length of the CDR3 is 16 residues. Trimming stripped 1 base from V and 10 bases from J, with 20 bases between. Germline CDR1 reads LNHDA; CDR2 reads SQIVND (reference sequence). CDR3 loop: CASSIARWGGGDIQYF. DNA of the CDR3: TGTGCCAGTAGTATAGCTCGGTGGGGCGGTGGTGATATTCAGTACTTC.

The chain carries TRBV6-5 and TRBJ2-5; 8 bases line up with TRBD2. Germline V lookup: CDR1 MNHEY, CDR2 SVGAGI. J was trimmed by 5 bases and V by 0 bases; bases with no gene match: 8. This CDR3 has 16 residues. The CDR3 loop reads CASSYSGAGGRETQYF. The CDR3 nucleotides read TGTGCCAGCAGTTACTCGGGCGCGGGAGGCAGGGAGACCCAGTACTTC.

The chain uses TRBV28 and TRBJ1-5; 8 nucleotides line up with TRBD1. The CDR3 covers 15 residues. CDR1 is MDHEN, CDR2 SYDVKM, per germline. Trimming took 5 bases from V and 7 from J; bases not matched to a gene: 10. CDR3 region: CASSRGTGQTQPQHF. In DNA form, the CDR3 reads TGTGCCAGCAGTCGGGGGACAGGCCAGACGCAGCCCCAGCATTTT.

This chain connects TRBV19 to TRBJ1-2; D perhaps matches TRBD1 (5 bases). V lost 7 bases and J 4 bases, leaving 16 bases between the germline ends. This CDR3 is built from 14 residues. Germline V gene lookup returns CDR1 LNHDA and CDR2 SQIVND (reference sequence). The CDR3 DNA follows: TGTGCCAGTAAAAGGTCAGGGAACGGCTATGGCTACACCTTC. This codes for CASKRSGNGYGYTF.

The chain uses TRBV15 and TRBJ1-2; perhaps TRBD1 as D (6 bases). The germline V gene encodes CDR1 LNHNV and CDR2 YYDKDF (reference sequence). The CDR3 runs 12 residues. V lost 10 bases to trimming and J lost 2 bases, with 11 bases between them. The CDR3 DNA is TGTGCCATAGGACAGCCGAACTATGGCTACACCTTC. It is translated as CAIGQPNYGYTF. Complete variable domain (other parts from reference TRBV15 and TRBJ1-2): DAMVIQNPRYQVTQFGKPVTLSCSQTLNHNVMYWYQQKSSQAPKLLFHYYDKDFNNEADTPDNFQSRRPNTSFCFLDIRSPGLGDTAMYLCAIGQPNYGYTFGSGTRLTVV.

The chain has TRBV29-1 and TRBJ2-5, with 8 bases matching TRBD2. CDR1 is SQVTM, CDR2 ANQGSEA, per germline. The CDR3 sequence is 14 residues long. V shed 7 bases and J 4 bases; nucleotides not matched to a gene: 11. In nucleotides, the CDR3 is TGCAGCGCCAACCCCGGGACTAGAAGAGAGACCCAGTACTTC. Residues: CSANPGTRRETQYF.

This sequence joins TRBV19 and TRBJ2-4; 8 bases agree with TRBD1. The V gene end was trimmed by 5 bases and the J gene end by 6 bases; junction bases not matched to a gene: 12. The CDR3 contains 16 residues. Looked up from germline, CDR1 is LNHDA and CDR2 is SQIVND (reference sequence). This CDR3 reads CASSAKQGGGGNIQYF. The DNA for the CDR3 is TGTGCCAGTAGTGCAAAACAGGGGGGCGGCGGAAACATTCAGTACTTC.

The chain recombines TRBV9 with TRBJ2-1, with TRBD1 matching 7 bases. The CDR3 spans 15 residues. Germline lookup yields CDR1 SGDLS and CDR2 YYNGEE. Trimming removed 1 base from V and 8 bases from J; junction bases left unmatched: 9. The CDR3 sequence: CASSVNGQAGDEQFF. The CDR3, as DNA: TGTGCCAGCAGCGTAAACGGACAGGCAGGCGATGAGCAGTTCTTC.

V usage is TRBV27 and J usage is TRBJ1-5; D call uncertain. The length of the CDR3 is 17 residues. V was clipped by 0 bases and J by 6 bases, with 18 bases between them. Per germline, CDR1 MNHEY and CDR2 SMNVEV (reference sequence). CDR3 amino acids: CASSLSFRSLFGQPQHF. CDR3 sequence (DNA): TGTGCCAGCAGTTTATCTTTTAGGTCTCTTTTTGGTCAGCCCCAGCATTTT.

The V and J genes are TRBV16 and TRBJ1-2; 8 bases match TRBD1. V trimming: 5 bases; J trimming: 7 bases; junction bases outside the gene matches: 3. There are 12 residues in the CDR3. Germline-derived CDR1 and CDR2 are KGHSY and FQNENV. The CDR3 protein is CASSDRGGGYTF. CDR3 nucleotide sequence: TGTGCCAGCAGCGACAGGGGTGGTGGCTACACCTTC.

This clone was counted once. The V call is TRBV24-1, the J call TRBJ2-3; 10 bases are shared with TRBD2. The CDR3 length is 17 residues. With 4 bases clipped from V and 8 bases from J, the junction kept 14 bases outside the gene matches. Germline V gene lookup returns CDR1 KGHDR and CDR2 SFDVKD. The CDR3 nucleotides are TGTGCCACCAGTGAACCCCCCAGCGGGAGGGCCTTTGGTACGCAGTATTTT. It specifies CATSEPPSGRAFGTQYF.

The DNA of the CDR3 is TGCGCCAGCAGCCTGGCGGCGGGGTACAATGAGCAGTTCTTC. It codes for CASSLAAGYNEQFF. This chain joins TRBV5-1 and TRBJ2-1, with D perhaps TRBD2 (6 bases). Germline CDR1 reads SGHRS; CDR2 reads YFSETQ. The CDR3 extends over 14 amino acids. Trimming took off 4 bases at V and 4 bases at J, with 12 bases between the two ends.

The CDR3 bases are TGCGCCAGCACCCTCCCCGGGGCCAACGTCCTGACTTTC. Translating it yields CASTLPGANVLTF. The chain carries TRBV5-1 and TRBJ2-6, with no clear D. CDR3 length: 13 amino acids. The germline V gene encodes CDR1 SGHRS and CDR2 YFSETQ. Trimming shortened V by 6 bases and J by 4 bases, and 8 bases separated the two germline ends.

V gene TRBV28 combines with J gene TRBJ2-3, with 10 bases aligning to TRBD2. The V gene's germline CDR1 is MDHEN and CDR2 SYDVKM. There are 18 residues in the CDR3. The ends lost 5 bases at V and 2 bases at J; junction bases unmatched: 13. The CDR3 bases are TGTGCCAGCAGTCCGATTAGCGGGAGGATACATTACACAGATACGCAGTATTTT. This translates into CASSPISGRIHYTDTQYF.

The V call is TRBV7-3, the J call TRBJ2-2; TRBD2 matches at 7 bases. V lost 4 bases, J lost 7 bases, and 3 bases stayed unmatched. This CDR3 region has 13 residues. Germline CDR1 reads SGHTA; CDR2 reads FQGTGA. The DNA of the CDR3 is TGTGCCAGCAGCTCTAGCGGAGGCGGGGAGCTGTTTTTT. This sequence encodes CASSSSGGGELFF. Combining the CDR3 with reference TRBV7-3 and TRBJ2-2 gives the whole variable domain GAGVSQTPSNKVTEKGKYVELRCDPISGHTALYWYRQSLGQGPEFLIYFQGTGAADDSGLPNDRFFAVRPEGSVSTLKIQRTERGDSAVYLCASSSSGGGELFFGEGSRLTVL.

The chain has TRBV28 and TRBJ2-7, with TRBD2 matching 13 bases. Germline CDR1 and CDR2: MDHEN and SYDVKM. This CDR3 is 21 amino acids long. Trimming cost V 5 bases and J 0 bases; bases outside gene matches: 19. The CDR3, as DNA: TGTGCCAGCAGTCCCGCCGGGGGATCCGGGACTAGCGGGAAAAGCTCCTACGAGCAGTACTTC. Amino acid sequence: CASSPAGGSGTSGKSSYEQYF.